The following is a T cell receptor (beta chain) sequence with its context. This clonotype was seen at least ten times. What this receptor recognizes is not known. Per-base qualities were not stored, and no clone one base away is much larger. TCRdb names Illumina HiSeq 2500 as the instrument used. Quantitative 5'-RACE with molecular barcodes was the method used to prepare the TCR beta libraries. The source study handled its data this way. Disease-linked TCR variants were identified with a new computational method built on a probabilistic model of VDJ rearrangement. TCRdb reprocessing: public reads trimmed at Q25 with fastp, clones called with MiXCR, in-frame beta chains kept. CDR3 protein duplicates are merged, each entry listing the most common genes and DNA. The authors' filters were not applied to this entry. The sample data list approximately 250,000 distinct CDR3 sequences, and approximately 8.4% of these were observed just once. The biggest ten clones account for 4.5% to 5% of the sample.

This sample stems from a study of CD8 T cells in ankylosing spondylitis (dated by TCRdb to the late 2010s). Study-wide context: T cell receptor beta repertoires were profiled in healthy donors and ankylosing spondylitis patients so that disease-linked TCR variants could be found. The full study cohort comprised 25 ankylosing spondylitis patients and about a hundred healthy donors. Samples of peripheral blood were taken, and for ankylosing spondylitis patients, synovial fluid was collected as well.

Summary of the overall study and its limitations: Some of the motif variants had been reported before in the synovial fluid and blood of reactive arthritis patients, a finding that suggests common disease-initiation mechanisms. According to the report, matched synovial fluid samples from ankylosing spondylitis patients were significantly enriched for the disease-linked clones. A CD8+ phenotype was shown by the disease-linked clones, which were found at relatively low frequencies in peripheral blood. A TCR beta motif made up of several highly homologous amino acid variants appeared to be characteristic of blood from ankylosing spondylitis patients.

CDR1 and CDR2 are drawn from the germline V gene (reference sequence): MNHNY, SVGAGI. From the cysteine through the phenylalanine, the CDR3 covers 12 amino acids. Only the CDR3 part of the read is kept: 36 bases, read in frame from the first base. V drops 4 bases and J drops 5 bases, leaving 9 bases in between. The sequence was obtained from a female donor with ankylosing spondylitis or in good health (not recorded which). The sequenced sample consisted of blood, either unsorted or a sorted T cell fraction (not recorded which). The chain links TRBV6-6 with TRBJ2-7; no D gene call is confident. DNA sequence: TGTGCCAGCAGTTTTCGTGAAAACGAGCAGTACTTC. This sequence encodes CASSFRENEQYF.